Listed below are T cell receptor beta chains from one sample, sequenced in a study of shared clonotypes between healthy human individuals. Data came from immunoSEQ multiplex PCR; TCRdb stores just in-frame clones and leaves some out. Among 2 million to 2.5 million clones listed, approximately 93% were seen once. The source material was naive CD4+ T cells from PBMCs. These receptors all stem from a man between 18 and 29 years old in good health. Some clones in this sample may be carry-over from other donors' samples. The CDR3 runs from the conserved cysteine through the conserved F or W. The D gene is left open where the match is weak. Expanded clones are given a class, and other clones once, few, many or no size at all.

>.|.|TRBV11-3|TRBJ2-2
CASSLGRGHAANTGELFF
TGTGCCAGCAGCTTAGGCAGGGGCCACGCAGCGAACACCGGGGAGCTGTTTTTT
>TRBD1|.|TRBV28|TRBJ2-2
CASSKTGQGAAGELFF
TGTGCCAGCAGTAAAACCGGACAGGGGGCGGCCGGGGAGCTGTTTTTT
>TRBD1|.|TRBV18|TRBJ2-7
CASSITTGGSSGEQYF
TGTGCCAGCTCAATTACAACAGGGGGGTCATCGGGCGAGCAGTACTTC
>TRBD2|.|TRBV18|TRBJ2-7
CATSPRPGTSGTEQYF
TGTGCCACCTCGCCGCGACCCGGGACTAGCGGGACCGAGCAGTACTTC
>.|.|TRBV11-3|TRBJ1-1
CASGGSSNTEAFF
TGTGCCAGCGGGGGGTCGTCGAACACTGAAGCTTTCTTT
>.|.|TRBV2|TRBJ1-3
CASSENSSGNTIYF
TGTGCCAGCAGTGAAAACAGCTCTGGAAACACCATATATTTT
>TRBD2|.|TRBV10-2|TRBJ2-1
CASSELGLAVGEQFF
TGCGCCAGCAGTGAGTTAGGACTAGCGGTCGGCGAGCAGTTCTTC
>TRBD1|.|TRBV30|TRBJ1-2
CAEGAGGASGYTF
TGTGCTGAGGGGGCAGGGGGCGCGAGTGGCTACACCTTC
>.|.|TRBV2|TRBJ2-7
CASRTFRLGRYEQYF
TGTGCCAGCAGGACTTTCCGTCTCGGGAGATACGAGCAGTACTTC
>.|.|TRBV28|TRBJ1-2
CASSTAGYYGYTF
TGTGCCAGCAGCACAGCAGGGTACTATGGCTACACCTTC
>.|.|TRBV18|TRBJ2-1
CASSPDPGRGGYNEQFF
TGTGCCAGCTCACCAGATCCTGGCAGGGGGGGATACAATGAGCAGTTCTTC
>.|.|TRBV27|TRBJ2-3
CASSSEQTYTDTQYF
TGTGCCAGCAGTTCTGAGCAAACATACACAGATACGCAGTATTTT
>.|once|TRBV11-3|TRBJ2-5
CASITGSEETQYF
TGTGCCAGCATCACAGGGTCGGAAGAGACCCAGTACTTC
>.|.|TRBV5-6|TRBJ2-3
CASSFEQGGTQYF
TGTGCCAGCAGCTTCGAGCAGGGCGGTACGCAGTATTTT
>.|.|TRBV28|TRBJ2-2
CASSLGGENTGELFF
TGTGCCAGCAGTTTGGGCGGAGAGAACACCGGGGAGCTGTTTTTT
>.|.|TRBV5-1|TRBJ2-7
CASSLAVDNYEQYF
TGCGCCAGCAGCTTGGCGGTGGACAACTACGAGCAGTACTTC
>.|.|TRBV30|TRBJ1-4
CAWRAPRAGMNEKLFF
TGTGCCTGGAGGGCGCCGAGGGCCGGAATGAATGAAAAACTGTTTTTT
>.|.|TRBV5-1|TRBJ2-1
CASSPGYETSYNEQFF
TGCGCCAGCAGCCCGGGTTACGAAACCTCCTACAATGAGCAGTTCTTC
>.|.|TRBV14|TRBJ1-3
CASSVRSSGNTIYF
TGTGCCAGCAGCGTCAGGAGCTCTGGAAACACCATATATTTT
>.|.|TRBV2|TRBJ1-4
CANRPGRSNEKLFF
TGTGCCAACAGACCGGGACGGAGTAATGAAAAACTGTTTTTT
>TRBD2|once|TRBV6-1|TRBJ2-1
CASTLAGTAYNEQFF
TGTGCCAGCACCCTAGCGGGAACCGCCTACAATGAGCAGTTCTTC
>.|once|TRBV29-1|TRBJ1-2
CSVEMGYYGYTF
TGCAGCGTTGAAATGGGGTACTATGGCTACACCTTC
>.|.|TRBV11-2|TRBJ1-3
CASRTPGLGGNTIYF
TGTGCCAGCAGGACACCGGGGCTTGGTGGAAACACCATATATTTT
>TRBD2|.|TRBV18|TRBJ2-3
CASSPTTSGSEDTQYF
TGTGCCAGCTCACCGACGACTAGCGGGAGTGAGGATACGCAGTATTTT
>TRBD1|.|TRBV7-8|TRBJ2-7
CASSPRDRFSEQYF
TGTGCCAGCAGCCCTAGGGACAGGTTCTCGGAGCAGTACTTC
>.|.|TRBV4-3|TRBJ2-4
CASSQDPPQTTAKNIQYF
TGCGCCAGCAGCCAAGACCCCCCGCAGACAACTGCCAAAAACATTCAGTACTTC
>TRBD2|.|TRBV27|TRBJ2-7
CASRPAGTPSEQYF
TGTGCCAGCAGGCCAGCGGGGACTCCATCCGAGCAGTACTTC
>TRBD2|.|TRBV7-3|TRBJ2-2
CASSWEGGTGELFF
TGTGCCAGCAGCTGGGAGGGCGGCACCGGGGAGCTGTTTTTT
>TRBD1|.|TRBV7-8|TRBJ1-2
CASSLSLPGTDISNYGYTF
TGTGCCAGCAGCCTTTCTCTCCCCGGGACAGACATTTCTAACTATGGCTACACCTTC
>TRBD1|.|TRBV7-9|TRBJ1-1
CASSPGGWGEVNTEAFF
TGTGCCAGCAGCCCAGGGGGTTGGGGGGAAGTGAACACTGAAGCTTTCTTT
>TRBD2|.|TRBV4-1|TRBJ2-3
CASSPGLAGGLDTQYF
TGCGCCAGCAGCCCCGGATTAGCGGGGGGGCTCGATACGCAGTATTTT
>.|.|TRBV11-2|TRBJ2-1
CASRQGGAPPYNEQFF
TGTGCCAGCAGACAGGGGGGGGCCCCACCCTACAATGAGCAGTTCTTC
>.|.|TRBV5-8|TRBJ1-5
CASSLSFSAQPQHF
TGTGCCAGCAGCTTGAGCTTCTCTGCTCAGCCCCAGCATTTT
>.|.|TRBV28|TRBJ1-5
CASSLWGRAEQPQHF
TGTGCCAGCAGTTTATGGGGCAGGGCAGAGCAGCCCCAGCATTTT
>.|once|TRBV28|TRBJ1-2
CASSGTGLIF
TGTGCCAGCAGTGGAACAGGATTAATCTTC
>TRBD1|.|TRBV28|TRBJ1-1
CASSSSTGGRTEAFF
TGTGCCAGCAGTTCCTCGACAGGGGGCCGGACTGAAGCTTTCTTT
>.|.|TRBV7-2|TRBJ1-5
CASSAEAGANQPQHF
TGTGCCAGCAGCGCCGAGGCGGGGGCTAATCAGCCCCAGCATTTT
>TRBD1|.|TRBV15|TRBJ2-4
CATSRHPGQINTGIQYF
TGTGCCACCAGCAGGCACCCGGGACAGATAAATACTGGCATTCAGTACTTC
>.|.|TRBV19|TRBJ2-3
CASSIGRGSSTDTQYF
TGTGCCAGTAGTATAGGTCGGGGGTCGAGCACAGATACGCAGTATTTT
>TRBD1|.|TRBV7-9|TRBJ2-2
CASSLVQGDTGELFF
TGTGCCAGCAGCTTAGTACAGGGGGACACCGGGGAGCTGTTTTTT
>TRBD2|.|TRBV7-3|TRBJ2-1
CASSLYASGPYNEQFF
TGTGCCAGCAGCTTATACGCTAGCGGCCCCTACAATGAGCAGTTCTTC
>.|once|TRBV29-1|TRBJ2-5
CSATSQDLETQYF
TGCAGCGCCACATCGCAGGATCTAGAGACCCAGTACTTC
>TRBD2|.|TRBV28|TRBJ2-3
CASSPGLAGRQDTQYF
TGTGCCAGCAGTCCGGGACTAGCGGGAAGGCAAGATACGCAGTATTTT
>TRBD1|.|TRBV6-5|TRBJ2-3
CASSGQVTDTQYF
TGTGCCAGCAGCGGACAGGTCACAGATACGCAGTATTTT
>.|.|TRBV6-6|TRBJ2-5
CASSYSRETQYF
TGTGCCAGCAGTTATTCTCGGGAGACCCAGTACTTC
>.|.|TRBV5-4|TRBJ2-5
CASSLSPGAQETQYF
TGTGCCAGCAGCTTATCGCCGGGGGCCCAAGAGACCCAGTACTTC
>.|.|TRBV15|TRBJ2-6
CATSKTGSGANVLTF
TGTGCCACCAGCAAAACAGGCTCTGGGGCCAACGTCCTGACTTTC
>TRBD2|.|TRBV6-1|TRBJ2-7
CASKAGENYEQYF
TGTGCCAGCAAGGCGGGGGAAAACTACGAGCAGTACTTC
>TRBD1|.|TRBV27|TRBJ1-2
CASSLTGGYGYTF
TGTGCCAGCAGCCTCACAGGGGGCTATGGCTACACCTTC
>.|.|TRBV12-5|TRBJ2-3
CASGKDYTDTQYF
TGTGCTAGTGGCAAGGACTACACAGATACGCAGTATTTT
>TRBD1|.|TRBV6-5|TRBJ1-2
CASSYGTGQGGYTF
TGTGCCAGCAGTTACGGGACAGGACAAGGTGGCTACACCTTC
>.|.|TRBV27|TRBJ1-1
CASSGISSRGASEAFF
TGTGCCAGCAGTGGAATAAGTAGCAGGGGCGCCTCTGAAGCTTTCTTT
>TRBD1|.|TRBV11-2|TRBJ2-2
CASSFLLPGTGVAGELFF
TGTGCCAGCAGCTTCCTACTTCCCGGGACAGGGGTCGCCGGGGAGCTGTTTTTT